This record covers a single TCR beta chain. These data are taken from a study of blood T cell repertoires in COVID-19. In the original processing: Researchers report that nucleated cell counts were estimated from reference gene primer amplification. Produced via immunoSEQ multiplex PCR; TCRdb's table is partial and in-frame only. The V and J calls and clone size were taken over from that table, and D and trimming were inferred from the DNA. The sample consists of approximately 230,000 clones, under 90% of them appearing once. The CDR3 runs 14 residues. The rearrangement uses TRBV21-1 and TRBJ1-4; no check of the table's D call, TRBD1, against the DNA was made. TRBV21-1 represents a pseudogene. The origin of this receptor is a man aged 18 to 30 who had recovered from COVID-19. Input material: PBMCs or T cells enriched from blood (not recorded which). CDR3 nucleotides: TGTGCCAGCAGCAAAGGGGGCGCTAATGAAAAACTGTTTTTT. It codes for CASSKGGANEKLFF.